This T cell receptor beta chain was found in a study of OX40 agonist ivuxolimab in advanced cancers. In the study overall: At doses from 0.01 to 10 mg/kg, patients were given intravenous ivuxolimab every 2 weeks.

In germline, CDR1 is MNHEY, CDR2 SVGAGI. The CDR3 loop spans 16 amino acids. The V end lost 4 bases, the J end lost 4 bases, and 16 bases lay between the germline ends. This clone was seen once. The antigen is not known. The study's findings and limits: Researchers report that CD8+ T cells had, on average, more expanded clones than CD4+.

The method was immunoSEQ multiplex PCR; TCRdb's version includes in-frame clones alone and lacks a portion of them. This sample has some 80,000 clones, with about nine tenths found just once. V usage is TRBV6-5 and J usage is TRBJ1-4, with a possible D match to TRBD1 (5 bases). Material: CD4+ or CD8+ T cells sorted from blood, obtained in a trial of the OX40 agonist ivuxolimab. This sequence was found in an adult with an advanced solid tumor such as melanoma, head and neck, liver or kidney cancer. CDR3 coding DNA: TGTGCCAGCAGTTCATATACAGGAGCCTATAATGAAAAACTGTTTTTT. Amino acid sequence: CASSSYTGAYNEKLFF.